What follows are 23 T cell receptor beta chains derived from one specimen sequenced in a study of blood T cell repertoires in COVID-19. The table came from immunoSEQ multiplex PCR; TCRdb's copy has only in-frame clones and leaves some out. This table holds roughly 150,000 clones, more than 75% found once. Sequencing was carried out using peripheral blood. The receptors were sampled from a woman aged 45-65 years with acute or convalescent COVID-19.

The chain couples TRBV6-2 or TRBV6-3 to TRBJ1-2; D might be TRBD1 (5 bases). The CDR3 consists of 15 residues. Germline V gene lookup returns CDR1 MNHEY and CDR2 SVGEGT. The ends were cut back, 0 bases at V and 0 bases at J, with 8 bases in the middle. The CDR3 is CASSYSTGPNYGYTF. In DNA, the CDR3 is TGTGCCAGCAGTTACTCCACAGGACCTAACTATGGCTACACCTTC.

V and J are TRBV4-1 and TRBJ2-5, with 13 bases lining up with TRBD2. Germline values: CDR1 MGHRA, CDR2 YSYEKL. With V trimmed by 8 bases and J by 0 bases, 12 bases remained unmatched. This CDR3 contains 18 residues. The CDR3, as DNA: TGCGCCAGCCAGTTAACCGGGACTAGCGGGACCAACCAAGAGACCCAGTACTTC. Translated: CASQLTGTSGTNQETQYF.

The V call is TRBV6-2 or TRBV6-3, the J call TRBJ2-5; weak D call: TRBD1 (5 bases). From germline, CDR1 is MNHEY and CDR2 SVGEGT. The V and J ends lost 6 bases and 5 bases respectively, with 19 bases between them. The CDR3 is 15 residues long. The CDR3 coding sequence is TGTGCCAGCAGCCCGTTCAACAGGCGTGGGGAGACCCAGTACTTC. This sequence encodes CASSPFNRRGETQYF.

The V call is TRBV5-4, the J call TRBJ1-5; weak D call: TRBD1 (5 bases). This CDR3 region has 13 residues. From germline, CDR1 is SGHNT and CDR2 YYREEE (reference sequence). V lost 5 bases, J lost 4 bases, and 10 bases lay in between. This CDR3 reads CASSYDRNQPQHF. Here the CDR3 DNA reads TGTGCCAGCAGTTATGACAGAAATCAGCCCCAGCATTTT.

The V call is TRBV11-2, the J call TRBJ2-7; no definite D call. Germline-derived CDR1 and CDR2 are SGHAT and FQNNGV. The CDR3 is 11 amino acids. Between the trimmed V and J ends, which lost 4 bases and 8 bases, there was a span of 9 bases. The CDR3 nucleotides are TGTGCCAGCAGCTCTCCAGTAAAGCAGTACTTC. Protein product: CASSSPVKQYF. The variable domain in full, completed from reference TRBV11-2 and TRBJ2-7, reads EAGVAQSPRYKIIEKRQSVAFWCNPISGHATLYWYQQILGQGPKLLIQFQNNGVVDDSQLPKDRFSAERLKGVDSTLKIQPAKLEDSAVYLCASSSPVKQYFGPGTRLTVT.

This chain links TRBV6-5 with TRBJ1-2; D not certain. There are 14 residues in the CDR3. V lost 0 bases to trimming and J lost 0 bases, with 5 bases between them. Germline V lookup: CDR1 MNHEY, CDR2 SVGAGI. The CDR3 nucleotides are TGTGCCAGCAGTTACTCCGGGACTAACTATGGCTACACCTTC. It codes for CASSYSGTNYGYTF.

The chain combines TRBV7-2 with TRBJ2-7; TRBD2 matches at 10 bases. CDR1 is SGHTA, CDR2 FQGNSA, per germline. J was trimmed by 3 bases and V by 1 base; bases with no gene match: 6. This CDR3 has 16 residues. Written as DNA, the CDR3 is TGTGCCAGCAGCTTAGTTCCAGCGGGGGGGAGCTACGAGCAGTACTTC. It specifies CASSLVPAGGSYEQYF.

The DNA for the CDR3 is TGTGCCAGCAAACCCTCGCCGTGGCGGGGGAGCACAGATACGCAGTATTTT. Residues: CASKPSPWRGSTDTQYF. V is TRBV2 and J is TRBJ2-3, with 7 nucleotides matching TRBD2. The CDR3 is 17 amino acids. Germline CDR1 and CDR2: SNHLY and FYNNEI. Trimming took 7 bases from V and 0 from J; bases not matched to a gene: 13.

The V call is TRBV6-5, the J call TRBJ2-1, with a tentative D call TRBD1 (6 bases). V dropped 8 bases and J dropped 7 bases, with 9 bases sitting between them. The germline gives CDR1 MNHEY, CDR2 SVGAGI. This CDR3 is 11 amino acids long. The CDR3 bases are TGTGCCAGCTCCCAGGGGAATGAGCAGTTCTTC. Translation gives CASSQGNEQFF.

The rearrangement uses TRBV6-6 and TRBJ2-3; D gene uncertain. Germline V gene lookup returns CDR1 MNHNY and CDR2 SVGAGI (reference sequence). V dropped 8 bases and J dropped 2 bases, with 8 bases sitting between them. The CDR3 is 12 residues long. The CDR3 protein is CASGPNTDTQYF. Here the CDR3 DNA reads TGTGCCAGCGGTCCCAACACAGATACGCAGTATTTT.

The rearrangement joins TRBV6-5 to TRBJ1-2; tentatively, D is TRBD1 (6 bases). The ends were cut back, 0 bases at V and 4 bases at J, with 6 bases in the middle. CDR1 is MNHEY and CDR2 is SVGAGI in the germline V gene. This CDR3 is 13 amino acids long. Here the CDR3 DNA reads TGTGCCAGCAGTTACTCGGACAGCTATGGCTACACCTTC. Translated: CASSYSDSYGYTF.

The V and J genes are TRBV25-1 and TRBJ2-1; the D gene is possibly TRBD2 (5 bases). With 0 bases removed from V and 10 bases from J, the gap between germline ends came to 10 bases. CDR3 length: 13 residues. Germline V gene data show CDR1 as MGHDK and CDR2 as SYGVNS. CDR3 bases: TGTGCCAGCAGTGAATATCGAGAGGGAGAGCAGTTCTTC. Its protein is CASSEYREGEQFF.

The sample holds a few counts of this clone. This chain joins TRBV19 and TRBJ1-3; D gene ambiguous. This CDR3 is 14 amino acids long. Trimming took off 5 bases at V and 2 bases at J, with 10 bases between the two ends. Germline V gives CDR1 LNHDA, CDR2 SQIVND (reference sequence). In DNA, the CDR3 is TGTGCCAGTAGTCGGGAACTAACTGGAAACACCATATATTTT. Protein: CASSRELTGNTIYF.

The CDR3 nucleotides are TGTGCCATCAGTGATATGTATATTCGACGGAGAAACACCGGGGAGCTGTTTTTT. As protein: CAISDMYIRRRNTGELFF. This chain connects TRBV10-3 to TRBJ2-2; no clear D. CDR1 is ENHRY, CDR2 SYGVKD, per germline. There are 18 residues in the CDR3. With 3 bases removed from V and 2 bases from J, the gap between germline ends came to 19 bases.

This clone came up once. The chain combines TRBV5-1 with TRBJ1-1; D may be TRBD1 (6 bases). Trimming took off 1 base at V and 11 bases at J, with 15 bases between the two ends. This CDR3 has 13 residues. Germline CDR1 is SGHRS and CDR2 is YFSETQ. This CDR3 is CASSLMGAQGAFF. CDR3 in DNA: TGCGCCAGCAGCTTGATGGGGGCCCAGGGGGCTTTCTTT.

The rearrangement links TRBV7-9 to TRBJ1-2; 7 bases match TRBD1. The CDR3 extends over 12 amino acids. Losses at the gene ends were 4 bases for V and 8 bases for J; bases not matched to a gene: 4. The germline V gene has CDR1 SEHNR and CDR2 FQNEAQ (reference sequence). CDR3 in DNA: TGTGCCAGCAGCTCAAGGACAGGCGGCTACACCTTC. Its translation is CASSSRTGGYTF.

This chain uses TRBV4-2 with TRBJ1-1, with unresolved D. The germline V gene encodes CDR1 LGHNA and CDR2 YNFKEQ. The V end was cut by 2 bases, the J end by 0 bases, with 10 bases between. The CDR3 covers 15 residues. The CDR3 region has the DNA TGTGCCAGCAGCCAAAGTCAACTTTTGAACACTGAAGCTTTCTTT. It yields the protein CASSQSQLLNTEAFF.

The rearrangement joins TRBV20-1 to TRBJ2-3; D remains unclear. Trimming took 5 bases from V and 4 from J, leaving 7 bases between them. Germline V gives CDR1 DFQATT, CDR2 SNEGSKA (reference sequence). The CDR3 length is 11 residues. As DNA, the CDR3 is TGCAGTGCTTTACTTGCAGATACGCAGTATTTT. It specifies CSALLADTQYF.

In this sample, this clone turned up many times. The chain recombines TRBV6-6 with TRBJ1-5; D is perhaps TRBD1 (6 bases). Trimming took off 6 bases at V and 4 bases at J, with 10 bases between the two ends. From germline, CDR1 is MNHNY and CDR2 SVGAGI (reference sequence). The CDR3 is 13 amino acids. The CDR3 is CASRSTGNQPQHF. CDR3 nucleotide sequence: TGTGCCAGCAGATCAACAGGGAATCAGCCCCAGCATTTT.

The chain has TRBV5-1 and TRBJ1-1; 11 nucleotides align to TRBD1. Germline V gene sequence: CDR1 SGHRS, CDR2 YFSETQ. The junction had 6 bases not matched to a gene; V was cut back by 4 bases and J by 4 bases. The CDR3 has 15 residues. The CDR3 sequence is CASSNGQGAATEAFF. The CDR3 DNA is TGCGCCAGCAGCAATGGACAGGGGGCAGCCACTGAAGCTTTCTTT. The full variable domain, completed using reference TRBV5-1 and TRBJ1-1, is KAGVTQTPRYLIKTRGQQVTLSCSPISGHRSVSWYQQTPGQGLQFLFEYFSETQRNKGNFPGRFSGRQFSNSRSEMNVSTLELGDSALYLCASSNGQGAATEAFFGQGTRLTVV.

This chain joins TRBV4-3 and TRBJ2-7; TRBD2 might be the D (6 bases). This CDR3 contains 15 residues. In germline, CDR1 is LGHNA, CDR2 YSLEER. Trimming took off 3 bases at V and 5 bases at J, with 17 bases between the two ends. CDR3 sequence reads: CASSHARRGNHEQYF. The CDR3 region has the DNA TGCGCCAGCAGCCATGCCAGGAGGGGTAACCACGAGCAGTACTTC.

This clone was seen once. The rearrangement joins TRBV7-9 to TRBJ1-3, with D tentatively TRBD1 (6 bases). There are 15 residues in the CDR3. Germline CDR1 reads SEHNR; CDR2 reads FQNEAQ (reference sequence). Trimming took 4 bases from V and 6 from J, leaving 16 bases between them. The CDR3 region is CASSSGRGQPNTIYF. Here the CDR3 DNA reads TGTGCCAGCAGCTCGGGAAGAGGACAGCCAAACACCATATATTTT.

This chain connects TRBV19 to TRBJ1-4; 10 bases agree with TRBD1. The germline CDR1 and CDR2 sequences are LNHDA and SQIVND (reference sequence). Losses at the gene ends were 9 bases for V and 0 bases for J; bases not matched to a gene: 10. CDR3 length: 17 residues. CDR3 nucleotide sequence: TGTGCCAGGACGGACAGGGGGGCCTCCTCAACTAATGAAAAACTGTTTTTT. Its translation is CARTDRGASSTNEKLFF.